The sequence of this T cell receptor (beta chain) was determined in a study of beta chain features in type 1 diabetes. Whole-study results and caveats: PCR might favor shorter templates, but any such skew would affect patients and controls equally. Patients with Type 1 diabetes showed moderately but significantly shorter TCRB CDR3s in all four CD4+ subsets.

This clone was counted between two and nine times. What it binds is unknown. The entirety of the isolated RNA underwent reverse transcription, so expressed TCRB transcripts were sequenced. Measured with immunoSEQ multiplex PCR; TCRdb has only the in-frame clones, and not every one. This table has approximately 60,000 clones, around half appearing once. The CDR3 covers 14 residues. V was trimmed by 3 bases and J by 5 bases, leaving 13 bases between them. Germline V gene sequence: CDR1 MDHEN, CDR2 SYDVKM. The TCR sequence derives from a woman aged 40 to 55 with type 1 diabetes. Sequencing used Tregs from blood. The V gene is TRBV28, the J gene TRBJ1-2; D might be TRBD1 (5 bases). The CDR3 sequence: CASSLLSGGYGYTF. The CDR3 DNA reads as TGTGCCAGCAGTTTGCTTTCCGGGGGGTATGGCTACACCTTC.